The entry that follows covers one TCR beta chain sequence. Its specificity is unknown. This sample is drawn from a study of OX40 agonist ivuxolimab in advanced cancers. About the study: All patients had ivuxolimab intravenously every 2 weeks at 0.01 to 10 mg/kg. The eligibility criteria allowed prior anti-PD-1, anti-PD-L1 or anti-CTLA-4 therapy, and approximately 40% had some. General study points: In the 0.1-3.0 mg/kg groups, partial responders showed among the lowest expansion. Expanded clones were, on average, more numerous among CD8+ T cells than CD4+.

The method was immunoSEQ multiplex PCR; TCRdb's version includes in-frame clones alone and lacks a portion of them. Among tens of thousands of clones listed, around 80% were seen once. V lost 3 bases to trimming and J lost 5 bases; unmatched junction nucleotides: 5. The CDR3 is 16 amino acids. The V gene's germline CDR1 is SGHNT and CDR2 YYREEE (reference sequence). This chain joins TRBV5-4 and TRBJ2-1; 13 bases align to TRBD2. Sequenced material: CD4+ or CD8+ T cells sorted from blood, taken in a trial of the OX40 agonist ivuxolimab. This clonotype was sampled from an adult with an advanced solid tumor such as melanoma, head and neck, liver or kidney cancer. CDR3 sequence: CASSSGGTSGNNEQFF. Written as DNA, the CDR3 is TGTGCCAGCAGCTCCGGAGGGACTAGCGGGAACAATGAGCAGTTCTTC.